This T cell receptor (beta chain) was observed in a study of T cells after yellow fever vaccination. Overall study context: When fractions had low cell numbers, they were prepared with SMART-Seq v4 Ultra Low Input. Study-level results: The secondary response showed a weaker magnitude and a faster peak, day 5 versus 15. Subsequent to the booster, the majority of primary-vaccination clones reappeared (roughly 95% CD4, more than 70% CD8).

Trimming took off 4 bases at V and 2 bases at J, with 2 bases between the two ends. CDR3 length: 10 amino acids. The germline V gene has CDR1 DFQATT and CDR2 SNEGSKA (reference sequence). Synthesis of TCR cDNA relied on 5'RACE template switching, which attached a universal primer site and UMIs. TCRdb reprocessed the 5' RACE reads via MiXCR and lists one record per CDR3 protein. The sample comprises around 320,000 distinct CDR3 sequences, 8.7% of which are singletons, and about 3% rests with the top ten. With respect to this clonotype: The antigen is unknown.

This rearrangement joins TRBV20-1 to TRBJ2-5; D remains ambiguous. The sequence came from a man between 18 and 35 years old who received the YFV17D yellow fever vaccine. Sequenced here: CD4+ T cells sorted from PBMCs, sampled 5 days after the yellow fever booster vaccination. The CDR3 here is CSATQETQYF. DNA of the CDR3: TGCAGTGCTACGCAAGAGACCCAGTACTTC.